This T cell receptor beta chain was documented in a study of blood T cell repertoires in COVID-19. About the study: Donors in the United States, Italy and Spain gave samples during acute or convalescent COVID-19. The analysed material was cDNA or gDNA that came from T cells, B-cell-depleted T cells, or PBMCs.

With 5 bases clipped from V and 1 base from J, the junction kept 5 bases outside the gene matches. Germline V gene lookup returns CDR1 MNHEY and CDR2 SMNVEV (reference sequence). This CDR3 comprises 15 residues. Original processing methods: Amplification of reference gene primers provided the estimated nucleated cell counts. TCRdb's table, derived via immunoSEQ multiplex PCR, lists solely in-frame clones and lacks some. The DNA gave D and trimming, while V, J and clone size come from that table. The sample has around 46,000 clones, approximately 90% seen once. The receptor's source is a man aged 35-49 years with active COVID-19. The source material was peripheral blood. The gene calls are TRBV27 and TRBJ1-3; TRBD1 agrees at 7 bases. DNA for the CDR3: TGTGCCAGCAGTAGGGGGCGGCTTTCTGGAAACACCATATATTTT. This gives the protein CASSRGRLSGNTIYF.